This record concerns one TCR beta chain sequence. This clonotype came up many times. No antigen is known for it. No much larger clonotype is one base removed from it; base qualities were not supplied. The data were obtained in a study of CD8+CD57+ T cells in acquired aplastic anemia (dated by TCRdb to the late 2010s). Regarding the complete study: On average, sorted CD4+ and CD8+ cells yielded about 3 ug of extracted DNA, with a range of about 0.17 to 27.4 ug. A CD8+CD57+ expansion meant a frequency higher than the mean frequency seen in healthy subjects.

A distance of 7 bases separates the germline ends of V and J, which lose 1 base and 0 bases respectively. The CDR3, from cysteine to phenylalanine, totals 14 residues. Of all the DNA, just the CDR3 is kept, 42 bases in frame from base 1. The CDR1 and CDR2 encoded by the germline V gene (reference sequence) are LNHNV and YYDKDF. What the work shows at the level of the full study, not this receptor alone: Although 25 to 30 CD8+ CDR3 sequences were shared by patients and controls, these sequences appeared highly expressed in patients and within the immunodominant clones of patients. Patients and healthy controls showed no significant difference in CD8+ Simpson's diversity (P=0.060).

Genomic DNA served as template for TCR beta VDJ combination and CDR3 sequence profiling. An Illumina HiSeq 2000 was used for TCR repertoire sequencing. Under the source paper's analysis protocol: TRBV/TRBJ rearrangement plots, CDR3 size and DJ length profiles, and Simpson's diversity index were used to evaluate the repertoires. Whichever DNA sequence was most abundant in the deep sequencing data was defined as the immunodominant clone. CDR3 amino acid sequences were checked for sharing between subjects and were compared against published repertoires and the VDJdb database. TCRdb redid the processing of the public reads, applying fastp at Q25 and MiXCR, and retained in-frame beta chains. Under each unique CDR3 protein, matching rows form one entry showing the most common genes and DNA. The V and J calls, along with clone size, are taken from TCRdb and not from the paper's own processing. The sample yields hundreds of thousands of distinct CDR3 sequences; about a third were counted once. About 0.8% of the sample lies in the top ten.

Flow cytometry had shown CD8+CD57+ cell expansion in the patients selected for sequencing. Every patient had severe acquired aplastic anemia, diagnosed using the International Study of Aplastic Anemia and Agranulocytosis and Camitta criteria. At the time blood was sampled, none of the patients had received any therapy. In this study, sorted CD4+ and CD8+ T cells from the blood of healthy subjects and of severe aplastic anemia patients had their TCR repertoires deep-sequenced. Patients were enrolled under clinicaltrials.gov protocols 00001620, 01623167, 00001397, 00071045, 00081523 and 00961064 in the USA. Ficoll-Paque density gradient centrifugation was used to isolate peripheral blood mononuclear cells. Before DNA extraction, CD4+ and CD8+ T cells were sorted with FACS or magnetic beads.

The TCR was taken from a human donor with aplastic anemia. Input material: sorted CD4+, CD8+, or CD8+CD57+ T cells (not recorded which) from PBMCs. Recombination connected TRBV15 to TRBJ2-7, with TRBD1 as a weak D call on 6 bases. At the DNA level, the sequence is TGTGCCACCAGCAGAGTGACAGGCTCCTACGAGCAGTACTTC. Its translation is CATSRVTGSYEQYF. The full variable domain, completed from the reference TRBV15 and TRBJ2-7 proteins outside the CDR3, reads DAMVIQNPRYQVTQFGKPVTLSCSQTLNHNVMYWYQQKSSQAPKLLFHYYDKDFNNEADTPDNFQSRRPNTSFCFLDIRSPGLGDTAMYLCATSRVTGSYEQYFGPGTRLTVT.